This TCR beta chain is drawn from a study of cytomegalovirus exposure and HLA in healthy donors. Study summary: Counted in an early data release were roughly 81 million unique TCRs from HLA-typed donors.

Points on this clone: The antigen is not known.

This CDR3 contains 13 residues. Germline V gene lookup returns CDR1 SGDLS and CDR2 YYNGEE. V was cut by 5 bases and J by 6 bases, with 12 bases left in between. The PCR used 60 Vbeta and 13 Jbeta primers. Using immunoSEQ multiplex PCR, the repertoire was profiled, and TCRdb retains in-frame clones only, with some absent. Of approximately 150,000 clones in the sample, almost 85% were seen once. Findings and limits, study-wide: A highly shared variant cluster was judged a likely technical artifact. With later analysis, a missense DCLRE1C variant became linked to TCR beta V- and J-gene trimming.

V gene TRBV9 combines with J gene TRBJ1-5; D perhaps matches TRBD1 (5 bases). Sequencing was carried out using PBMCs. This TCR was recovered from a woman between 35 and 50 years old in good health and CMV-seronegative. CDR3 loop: CASSPSGIQPQHF. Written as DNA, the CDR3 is TGTGCCAGCAGTCCCTCAGGGATTCAGCCCCAGCATTTT.